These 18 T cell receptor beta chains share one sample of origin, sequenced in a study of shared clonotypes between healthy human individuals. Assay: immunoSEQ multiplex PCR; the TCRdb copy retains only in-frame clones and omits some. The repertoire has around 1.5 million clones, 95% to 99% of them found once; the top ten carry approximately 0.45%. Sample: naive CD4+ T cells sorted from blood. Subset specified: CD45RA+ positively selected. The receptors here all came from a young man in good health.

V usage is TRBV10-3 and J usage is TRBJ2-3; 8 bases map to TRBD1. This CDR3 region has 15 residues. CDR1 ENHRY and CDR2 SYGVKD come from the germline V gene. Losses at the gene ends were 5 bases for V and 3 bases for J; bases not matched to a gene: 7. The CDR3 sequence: CAISHGTGLTDTQYF. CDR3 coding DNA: TGTGCCATCAGTCATGGGACAGGCCTTACAGATACGCAGTATTTT.

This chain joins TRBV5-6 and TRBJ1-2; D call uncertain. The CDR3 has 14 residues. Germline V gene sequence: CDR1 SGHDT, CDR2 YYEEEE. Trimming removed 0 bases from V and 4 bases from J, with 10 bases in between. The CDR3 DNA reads TGTGCCAGCAGCTTGGTTCGGGATTTCTATGGCTACACCTTC. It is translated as CASSLVRDFYGYTF.

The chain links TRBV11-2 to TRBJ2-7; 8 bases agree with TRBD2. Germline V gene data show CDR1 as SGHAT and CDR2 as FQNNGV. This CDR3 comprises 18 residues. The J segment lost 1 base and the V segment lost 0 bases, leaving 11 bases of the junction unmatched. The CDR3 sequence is CASSLDVPLPSGSYEQYF. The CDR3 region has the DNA TGTGCCAGCAGCTTAGATGTCCCTCTTCCTAGCGGGTCCTACGAGCAGTACTTC. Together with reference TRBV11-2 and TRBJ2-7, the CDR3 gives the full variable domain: EAGVAQSPRYKIIEKRQSVAFWCNPISGHATLYWYQQILGQGPKLLIQFQNNGVVDDSQLPKDRFSAERLKGVDSTLKIQPAKLEDSAVYLCASSLDVPLPSGSYEQYFGPGTRLTVT.

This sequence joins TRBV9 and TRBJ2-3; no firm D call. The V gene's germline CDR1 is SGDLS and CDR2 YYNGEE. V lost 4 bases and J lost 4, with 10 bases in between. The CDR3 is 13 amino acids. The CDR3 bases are TGTGCCAGCAGCTGGGGTGGGTCAGATACGCAGTATTTT. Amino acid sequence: CASSWGGSDTQYF.

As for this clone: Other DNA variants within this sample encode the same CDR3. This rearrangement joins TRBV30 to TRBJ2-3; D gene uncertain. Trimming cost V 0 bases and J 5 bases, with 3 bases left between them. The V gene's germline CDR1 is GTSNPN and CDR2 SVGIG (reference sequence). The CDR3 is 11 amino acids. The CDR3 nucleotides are TGTGCCTGGAGTGTGGGAGATACGCAGTATTTT. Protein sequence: CAWSVGDTQYF.

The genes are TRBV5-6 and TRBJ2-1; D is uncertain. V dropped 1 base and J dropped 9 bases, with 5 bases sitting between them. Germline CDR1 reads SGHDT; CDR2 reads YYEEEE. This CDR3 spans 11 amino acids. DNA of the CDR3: TGTGCCAGCAGCTTGTTGGGTGAGCAGTTCTTC. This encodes CASSLLGEQFF. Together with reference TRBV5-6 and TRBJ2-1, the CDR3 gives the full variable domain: DAGVTQSPTHLIKTRGQQVTLRCSPKSGHDTVSWYQQALGQGPQFIFQYYEEEERQRGNFPDRFSGHQFPNYSSELNVNALLLGDSALYLCASSLLGEQFFGPGTRLTVL.

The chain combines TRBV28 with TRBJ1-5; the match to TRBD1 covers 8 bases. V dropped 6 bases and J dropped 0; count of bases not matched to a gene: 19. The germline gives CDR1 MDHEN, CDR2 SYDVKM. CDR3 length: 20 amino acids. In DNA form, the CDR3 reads TGTGCCAGCAGGACTACTGGGACAGGTACGAGACTGTATAGCAATCAGCCCCAGCATTTT. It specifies CASRTTGTGTRLYSNQPQHF.

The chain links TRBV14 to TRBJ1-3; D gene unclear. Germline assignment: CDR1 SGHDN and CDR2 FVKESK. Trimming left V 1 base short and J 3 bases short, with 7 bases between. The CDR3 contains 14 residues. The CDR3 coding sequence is TGTGCCAGCAGCCAAGGAGGGAATGGAAACACCATATATTTT. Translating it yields CASSQGGNGNTIYF.

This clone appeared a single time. CDR3 loop: CASSLVGGISYEQYF. The CDR3 region has the DNA TGTGCCAGCAGCTTAGTCGGCGGCATCTCCTACGAGCAGTACTTC. The chain uses TRBV11-2 and TRBJ2-7, with no clear D. CDR1 SGHAT and CDR2 FQNNGV come from the germline V gene. The length of the CDR3 is 15 residues. V was shortened by 1 base and J by 0 bases, with 10 bases between the two germline ends.

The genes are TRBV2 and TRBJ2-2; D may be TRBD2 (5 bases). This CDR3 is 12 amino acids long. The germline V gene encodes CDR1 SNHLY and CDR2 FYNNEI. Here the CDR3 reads CAEGRFTGELFF. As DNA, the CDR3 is TGTGCTGAGGGAAGGTTCACCGGGGAGCTGTTTTTT.

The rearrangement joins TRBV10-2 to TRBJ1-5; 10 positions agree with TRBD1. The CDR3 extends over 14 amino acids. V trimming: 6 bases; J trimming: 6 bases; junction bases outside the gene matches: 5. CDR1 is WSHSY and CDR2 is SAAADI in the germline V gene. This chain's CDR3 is CASRGTGEFQPQHF. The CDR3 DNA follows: TGCGCCAGCAGGGGGACAGGGGAATTTCAGCCCCAGCATTTT.

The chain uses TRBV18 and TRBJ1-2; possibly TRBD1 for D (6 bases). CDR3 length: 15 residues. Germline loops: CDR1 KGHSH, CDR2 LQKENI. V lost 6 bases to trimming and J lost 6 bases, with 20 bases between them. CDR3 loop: CASSEERGGRNGYTF. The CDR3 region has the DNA TGTGCCAGCTCCGAAGAAAGAGGGGGGCGAAATGGCTACACCTTC.

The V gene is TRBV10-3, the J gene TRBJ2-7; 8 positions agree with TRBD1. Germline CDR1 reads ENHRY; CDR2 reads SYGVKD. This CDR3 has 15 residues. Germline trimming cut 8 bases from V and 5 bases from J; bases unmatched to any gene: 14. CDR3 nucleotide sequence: TGTGCCATCGCCAGAAGGACAGGGAGGAGGGACGAGCAGTACTTC. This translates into CAIARRTGRRDEQYF.

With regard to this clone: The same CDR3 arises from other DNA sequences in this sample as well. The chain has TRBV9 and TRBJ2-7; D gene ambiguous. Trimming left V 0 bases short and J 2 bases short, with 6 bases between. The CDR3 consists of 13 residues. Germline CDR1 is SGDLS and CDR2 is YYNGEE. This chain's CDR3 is CASSVGAAYEQYF. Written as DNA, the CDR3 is TGTGCCAGCAGCGTAGGGGCAGCCTACGAGCAGTACTTC.

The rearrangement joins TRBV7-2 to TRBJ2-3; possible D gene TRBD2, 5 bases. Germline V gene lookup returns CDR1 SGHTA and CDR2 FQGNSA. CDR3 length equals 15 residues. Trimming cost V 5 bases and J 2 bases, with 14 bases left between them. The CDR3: CASSRGLLSTDTQYF. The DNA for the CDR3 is TGTGCCAGCAGCCGCGGACTGTTATCCACAGATACGCAGTATTTT. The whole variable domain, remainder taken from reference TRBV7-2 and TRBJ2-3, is GAGVSQSPSNKVTEKGKDVELRCDPISGHTALYWYRQSLGQGLEFLIYFQGNSAPDKSGLPSDRFSAERTGGSVSTLTIQRTQQEDSAVYLCASSRGLLSTDTQYFGPGTRLTVL.

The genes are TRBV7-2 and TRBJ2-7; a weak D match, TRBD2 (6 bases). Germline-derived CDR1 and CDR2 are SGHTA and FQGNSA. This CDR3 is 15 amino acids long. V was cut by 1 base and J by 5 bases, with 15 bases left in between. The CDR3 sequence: CASSLVGRSNNEQYF. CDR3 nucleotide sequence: TGTGCCAGCAGCTTAGTGGGGAGGTCTAACAACGAGCAGTACTTC.

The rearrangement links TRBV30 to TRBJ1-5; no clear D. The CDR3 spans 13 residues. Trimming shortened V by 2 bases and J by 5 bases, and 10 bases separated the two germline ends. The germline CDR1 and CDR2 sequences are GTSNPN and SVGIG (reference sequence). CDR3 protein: CAWSRGSDQPQHF. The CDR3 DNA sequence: TGTGCCTGGAGTCGAGGGAGTGATCAGCCCCAGCATTTT.

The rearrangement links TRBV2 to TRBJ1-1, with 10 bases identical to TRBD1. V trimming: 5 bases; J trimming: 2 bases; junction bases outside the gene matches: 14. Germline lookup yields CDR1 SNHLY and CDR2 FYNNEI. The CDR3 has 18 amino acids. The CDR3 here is CASSRRQGALGSNTEAFF. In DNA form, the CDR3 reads TGTGCCAGCAGTCGACGACAGGGGGCGCTCGGGTCTAACACTGAAGCTTTCTTT.